These 7 T cell receptor beta chains originate from one sample sequenced in a study of T cell responses to AZD1222 COVID-19 vaccine. Only in-frame clones appear in the TCRdb table, and some are missing; sequencing was by immunoSEQ multiplex PCR. The repertoire includes about 150,000 clones, 80% to 95% of them detected once, and about 2.5% sits in the top ten. The material sequenced was peripheral blood, taken on day 0 of AZD1222 vaccination. The receptors were sampled from an adult in good health.

The chain links TRBV7-2 to TRBJ2-1, with TRBD1 matching 9 bases. From germline, CDR1 is SGHTA and CDR2 FQGNSA. This CDR3 is built from 15 residues. With V trimmed by 5 bases and J by 0 bases, 2 bases remained unmatched. The CDR3 is CASSMGQGSYNEQFF. Here the CDR3 DNA reads TGTGCCAGCAGCATGGGACAGGGCTCCTACAATGAGCAGTTCTTC.

The gene calls are TRBV6-2 or TRBV6-3 and TRBJ2-7; 9 positions agree with TRBD2. CDR3 length equals 17 residues. Per germline, CDR1 MNHEY and CDR2 SVGEGT. J was trimmed by 0 bases and V by 4 bases; bases with no gene match: 10. CDR3 bases: TGTGCCAGCAGTTCCCCTGGCGGGGGGGGTTCCTCCTACGAGCAGTACTTC. Encoded protein: CASSSPGGGGSSYEQYF.

The chain combines TRBV4-1 with TRBJ1-2; perhaps TRBD1 as D (6 bases). The CDR3 contains 15 residues. Trimming shortened V by 3 bases and J by 7 bases, and 18 bases separated the two germline ends. Germline V gene data show CDR1 as MGHRA and CDR2 as YSYEKL. The CDR3 region is CASSHPGQGPSGYTF. DNA of the CDR3: TGCGCCAGCAGCCACCCGGGACAAGGCCCGTCTGGCTACACCTTC.

The rearrangement links TRBV11-2 to TRBJ2-5, with TRBD2 as a possible D gene (6 bases). V lost 3 bases to trimming and J lost 4 bases, with 9 bases between them. This CDR3 contains 13 residues. CDR1 SGHAT and CDR2 FQNNGV come from the germline V gene. CDR3 region: CASSLGGTETQYF. CDR3 bases: TGTGCCAGCAGCTTGGGGGGAACAGAGACCCAGTACTTC.

This chain joins TRBV30 and TRBJ1-3; TRBD1 matches at 7 bases. The junction had 8 bases not matched to a gene; V was cut back by 0 bases and J by 3 bases. This CDR3 has 16 residues. The V gene's germline CDR1 is GTSNPN and CDR2 SVGIG (reference sequence). The CDR3 reads CAWSVGAGGFGNTIYF. For the CDR3, the DNA is TGTGCCTGGAGTGTCGGGGCAGGGGGTTTTGGAAACACCATATATTTT.

The chain carries TRBV10-1 and TRBJ2-7; a weak D match, TRBD1 (6 bases). V lost 10 bases, J lost 4 bases, and 11 bases lay in between. Looked up from germline, CDR1 is WNHNN and CDR2 is SYGVQD (reference sequence). The CDR3 runs to 11 residues. CDR3 sequence reads: CATPRGYEQYF. The CDR3 DNA sequence: TGCGCCACCCCCAGGGGATACGAGCAGTACTTC.

The V call is TRBV7-2, the J call TRBJ2-1; 11 positions match TRBD2. CDR1 and CDR2 from the germline V gene are SGHTA and FQGNSA. The V and J ends lost 4 bases and 0 bases, in that order; junction bases with no gene match: 11. The CDR3 has 19 residues. The CDR3 loop is CASSSRVAGGKSSYNEQFF. CDR3 in DNA: TGTGCCAGCAGCTCTAGGGTAGCGGGGGGGAAAAGCTCCTACAATGAGCAGTTCTTC.